This TCR beta chain was documented in a study of blood T cell repertoires in COVID-19. Study overall: Sources were T cells, B-cell-depleted T cells, or PBMCs; the material itself was cDNA or gDNA.

The CDR3 contains 16 residues. Germline values: CDR1 LNHDA, CDR2 SQIVND (reference sequence). V dropped 1 base and J dropped 5; count of bases not matched to a gene: 5. In the original processing: Reference gene primer amplification gave estimated nucleated cell counts. TCRdb's copy holds only in-frame clones and misses some; the assay was immunoSEQ multiplex PCR. The DNA was the basis for D and trimming; V, J and clone size are from that table. The sample has some 23,000 clones; roughly 90% are singletons. The sequencing sample was made of peripheral blood. The gene calls are TRBV19 and TRBJ2-3; 11 nucleotides align to TRBD2. This receptor was taken from a human donor in a cohort sampled during active COVID-19. CDR3 coding DNA: TGTGCCAGTAGTATAGGCACTAGCGGGGGAGTAGATACGCAGTATTTT. This encodes CASSIGTSGGVDTQYF.